The 14 T cell receptor beta chains in this list originate from one sample, sequenced in a study of shared clonotypes between healthy human individuals. Sequenced by immunoSEQ multiplex PCR; TCRdb stores in-frame clones only, minus some. This sample has about 690,000 clones; roughly 88% occur once, and the top ten carry roughly 36%. Sample: memory CD8+ T cells from PBMCs. This sample's subset: CD45RO+ cells pooled with CCR7-negative TemRA cells. The source is a young man in good health. Some clones in this sample may be carry-over from other donors' samples.

V gene TRBV4-1 combines with J gene TRBJ1-2, with a possible D match to TRBD1 (5 bases). V shed 1 base and J shed 3 bases, with 6 bases lying between them. The CDR3 runs to 13 residues. Per the germline V gene, CDR1 is MGHRA and CDR2 is YSYEKL. DNA for the CDR3: TGCGCCAGCAGCCAAGCGACAGACTATGGCTACACCTTC. Translation: CASSQATDYGYTF.

This clone has a single count. The V gene is TRBV28, the J gene TRBJ2-2; 8 nucleotides agree with TRBD1. The germline V gene has CDR1 MDHEN and CDR2 SYDVKM. This CDR3 region has 14 residues. V gave up 8 bases and J gave up 6 bases; unmatched junction bases: 8. For the CDR3, the DNA is TGTGCCAGCGGGGACAGGAGTGTTCCCGGGGAGCTGTTTTTT. It codes for CASGDRSVPGELFF.

The gene calls are TRBV10-3 and TRBJ2-1, with D perhaps matching TRBD2 (5 bases). This CDR3 is 11 amino acids long. Germline V lookup: CDR1 ENHRY, CDR2 SYGVKD. Deletions cut 6 bases from V and 5 bases from J, with 5 bases between. This CDR3 reads CAIRRDNEQFF. The CDR3 coding sequence is TGTGCCATCAGGCGGGACAATGAGCAGTTCTTC.

This chain joins TRBV30 and TRBJ2-1; TRBD1 or TRBD2 may be the D gene (5 bases each). Trimming removed 6 bases at V and 7 bases at J, with 19 bases between. There are 14 residues in the CDR3. Germline V gene data show CDR1 as GTSNPN and CDR2 as SVGIG (reference sequence). The DNA for the CDR3 is TGTGCCTGCCGGGGCGGCCCCTGGGTGAATGAGCAGTTCTTC. Residues: CACRGGPWVNEQFF. The entire variable domain, with the rest obtained from reference TRBV30 and TRBJ2-1, is as follows: SQTIHQWPATLVQPVGSPLSLECTVEGTSNPNLYWYRQAAGRGLQLLFYSVGIGQISSEVPQNLSASRPQDRQFILSSKKLLLSDSGFYLCACRGGPWVNEQFFGPGTRLTVL.

V usage is TRBV25-1 and J usage is TRBJ2-3; weak D call: TRBD2 (6 bases). The CDR3 has 15 residues. With 8 bases removed from V and 1 base from J, the gap between germline ends came to 16 bases. In germline, CDR1 is MGHDK, CDR2 SYGVNS. CDR3 coding DNA: TGTGCCAGCGCAATTCGGGAGTACGGCACAGATACGCAGTATTTT. Residues: CASAIREYGTDTQYF.

The CDR3, as DNA: TGTGCCAGCAGCCCATGGGGGCCCCAGCATTTT. Amino acids: CASSPWGPQHF. This chain joins TRBV28 and TRBJ1-5; D gene unclear. Trimming pared 6 bases from V and 9 bases from J, leaving 9 bases between. The CDR3 has 11 residues. Germline V gene sequence: CDR1 MDHEN, CDR2 SYDVKM.

The rearrangement links TRBV7-2 to TRBJ2-7, with D possibly called TRBD1 or TRBD2 (5 bases each). V lost 5 bases and J lost 0, with 14 bases in between. The CDR3 has 15 residues. Germline V gene sequence: CDR1 SGHTA, CDR2 FQGNSA. CDR3 sequence: CASSPLGTVSYEQYF. For the CDR3, the DNA is TGTGCCAGCAGCCCCCTGGGGACGGTCTCCTACGAGCAGTACTTC.

The gene calls are TRBV29-1 and TRBJ2-7; D call uncertain. Trimming removed 5 bases from V and 3 bases from J, with 14 bases in between. The CDR3 covers 13 residues. The germline V gene encodes CDR1 SQVTM and CDR2 ANQGSEA. For the CDR3, the DNA is TGCAGCGTTTTATCGTTGGCCGGCTACGAGCAGTACTTC. Its translation is CSVLSLAGYEQYF.

This chain uses TRBV5-4 with TRBJ2-2, with D perhaps matching TRBD1 (5 bases). Trimming pared 7 bases from V and 6 bases from J, leaving 16 bases between. From germline, CDR1 is SGHNT and CDR2 YYREEE (reference sequence). The CDR3 contains 14 residues. The CDR3 bases are TGTGCCAGCGAGGAACCAGGGCGGCCCGGGGAGCTGTTTTTT. It yields the protein CASEEPGRPGELFF.

Only a few counts were recorded for this clone. V and J are TRBV6-5 and TRBJ2-2; no reliable D call. V lost 2 bases and J lost 6, with 7 bases in between. This CDR3 is built from 13 residues. Germline lookup yields CDR1 MNHEY and CDR2 SVGAGI. The CDR3 is CASSYRISGELFF. Here the CDR3 DNA reads TGTGCCAGCAGTTACCGTATATCCGGGGAGCTGTTTTTT.

The chain employs TRBV29-1 and TRBJ2-1, with 12 nucleotides matching TRBD2. After removal of 7 bases from V and 6 bases from J, the junction contained 7 bases not matched to a gene. The CDR3 contains 14 residues. Looked up from germline, CDR1 is SQVTM and CDR2 is ANQGSEA. CDR3 nucleotides: TGCAGCGCGAGACTAGCGGGAGTCCCCAATGAGCAGTTCTTC. This codes for CSARLAGVPNEQFF.

The V and J genes are TRBV4-3 and TRBJ2-7, with a weak D call TRBD2 (5 bases). The ends were cut back, 0 bases at V and 0 bases at J, with 12 bases in the middle. CDR1 is LGHNA, CDR2 YSLEER, per germline. This CDR3 contains 16 residues. The CDR3: CASSQDLRGSSYEQYF. The DNA of the CDR3 is TGCGCCAGCAGCCAAGATTTGAGAGGGAGCTCCTACGAGCAGTACTTC.

The chain carries TRBV15 and TRBJ2-7; no clear D. The V gene lost 3 bases and the J gene lost 4 bases, with 13 bases spanning the gap. Per the germline V gene, CDR1 is LNHNV and CDR2 is YYDKDF (reference sequence). This CDR3 is 14 amino acids long. CDR3 amino acids: CATSSRASLYEQYF. CDR3 DNA sequence: TGTGCCACCAGCAGCCGGGCCTCACTTTACGAGCAGTACTTC.

This CDR3 is CASSYSGLFNTEAFF. The CDR3 DNA follows: TGTGCCAGCAGTTACTCGGGGTTGTTCAACACTGAAGCTTTCTTT. The chain recombines TRBV6-5 with TRBJ1-1; D unresolved. This CDR3 has 15 residues. V lost 0 bases and J lost 2, with 10 bases in between. Germline CDR1 and CDR2: MNHEY and SVGAGI.